These 14 T cell receptor beta chains share one sample of origin, sequenced in a study of T cell changes during pregnancy in multiple sclerosis. Profiled with immunoSEQ multiplex PCR; TCRdb holds only in-frame clones, not every one. The sample contains 55,000 to 80,000 clones, under 90% of which appear only once. The specimen was peripheral blood, collected after pregnancy. All receptors derive from a female donor in good health, enrolled as a control in a pregnancy study.

V and J are TRBV5-1 and TRBJ2-5, with 15 bases fitting TRBD2. The CDR3 is made up of 19 amino acids. The V segment lost 2 bases and the J segment 5 bases; nucleotides outside the gene matches: 13. CDR1 and CDR2 from the germline V gene are SGHRS and YFSETQ. The CDR3 loop reads CASSFDPWTSGGAEETQYF. The CDR3 DNA follows: TGCGCCAGCAGCTTCGACCCCTGGACTAGCGGGGGGGCGGAGGAGACCCAGTACTTC.

CDR3 region: CATSRDSRQGPGGYTF. The CDR3 nucleotides are TGTGCCACCAGCAGAGATTCGCGGCAGGGGCCTGGAGGCTACACCTTC. The chain links TRBV15 to TRBJ1-2; D is perhaps TRBD1 (6 bases). The length of the CDR3 is 16 residues. Germline V gene sequence: CDR1 LNHNV, CDR2 YYDKDF (reference sequence). Trimming cost V 0 bases and J 8 bases, with 19 bases left between them.

The rearrangement links TRBV5-8 to TRBJ2-3; tentative D call: TRBD2 (6 bases). Trimming pared 0 bases from V and 0 bases from J, leaving 8 bases between. The germline gives CDR1 SGHTS, CDR2 YDEGEE. This CDR3 comprises 15 residues. CDR3: CASSLAGTSTDTQYF. The CDR3 region has the DNA TGTGCCAGCAGCTTGGCGGGGACTAGCACAGATACGCAGTATTTT.

This rearrangement joins TRBV5-8 to TRBJ2-7; 12 bases are a match to TRBD1. CDR1 SGHTS and CDR2 YDEGEE come from the germline V gene. The CDR3 length is 14 residues. V lost 6 bases and J lost 6; bases outside the gene matches: 7. CDR3 amino acids: CASTAGTGGPEQYF. The CDR3 bases are TGTGCCAGCACCGCCGGGACAGGGGGCCCCGAGCAGTACTTC.

The rearrangement joins TRBV29-1 to TRBJ2-7, with 8 bases identical to TRBD1. With V trimmed by 6 bases and J by 2 bases, 12 bases remained unmatched. The CDR3 has 15 residues. In germline, CDR1 is SQVTM, CDR2 ANQGSEA. CDR3: CSVQTPGQETYEQYF. CDR3 nucleotide sequence: TGCAGCGTCCAAACACCGGGACAGGAGACCTACGAGCAGTACTTC.

This chain joins TRBV18 and TRBJ1-1; D is ambiguous. CDR1 and CDR2 from the germline V gene are KGHSH and LQKENI. The V end lost 3 bases, the J end lost 0 bases, and 17 bases lay between the germline ends. The CDR3 extends over 17 amino acids. The CDR3 DNA reads TGTGCCAGCTCACCCCTAGCGGGGTGGGAACTGAACACTGAAGCTTTCTTT. It encodes CASSPLAGWELNTEAFF.

The chain is built from TRBV21-1 and TRBJ2-7; TRBD1, as called in the table, went unchecked against the DNA. TRBV21-1 is a recognized pseudogene. This CDR3 has 12 amino acids. This CDR3 is CASNRIPYEQYF. Here the CDR3 DNA reads TGTGCCAGTAACAGGATTCCCTACGAGCAGTACTTC.

The rearrangement joins TRBV6-5 to TRBJ1-1; 9 bases agree with TRBD1. V was clipped by 2 bases and J by 8 bases; unmatched bases: 6. Germline CDR1 reads MNHEY; CDR2 reads SVGAGI. The CDR3 spans 14 residues. This CDR3 reads CASSYGQGRNEAFF. DNA for the CDR3: TGTGCCAGCAGTTACGGACAGGGGAGGAACGAAGCTTTCTTT.

The gene calls are TRBV18 and TRBJ1-1; D uncertain. V was pared by 3 bases and J by 2 bases, with 4 bases between. The germline CDR1 and CDR2 sequences are KGHSH and LQKENI. CDR3 size: 12 residues. The CDR3 DNA sequence: TGTGCCAGCTCACCTCCAAACACTGAAGCTTTCTTT. Encoded protein: CASSPPNTEAFF.

The J gene is TRBJ1-1, the V gene TRBV6-6, with D uncertain. The CDR3 totals 16 residues. V dropped 2 bases and J dropped 3 bases, with 16 bases sitting between them. CDR1 and CDR2 (germline): MNHNY, SVGAGI (reference sequence). CDR3 region: CASSYRRARADTEAFF. The CDR3 nucleotides are TGTGCCAGCAGTTACAGAAGGGCCCGAGCGGACACTGAAGCTTTCTTT.

J is TRBJ1-1 and V is TRBV10-3, with 7 bases that match TRBD1. J lost 10 bases, V lost 3 bases, and 8 bases had no gene match. CDR1 ENHRY and CDR2 SYGVKD come from the germline V gene. The CDR3 is made up of 13 amino acids. Here the CDR3 reads CAISETGQDRAFF. CDR3 coding DNA: TGTGCCATCAGTGAAACCGGACAGGATCGAGCTTTCTTT.

The rearrangement uses TRBV7-2 and TRBJ1-5; D may be TRBD1 (6 bases). CDR3 size: 14 residues. Germline CDR1 reads SGHTA; CDR2 reads FQGNSA. V lost 1 base and J 8 bases, leaving 12 bases between the germline ends. In nucleotides, the CDR3 is TGTGCCAGCAGCTTAGGTGAGGGGGGGAAGCCCCAGCATTTT. It is translated as CASSLGEGGKPQHF. The whole variable domain, remainder taken from reference TRBV7-2 and TRBJ1-5, is GAGVSQSPSNKVTEKGKDVELRCDPISGHTALYWYRQSLGQGLEFLIYFQGNSAPDKSGLPSDRFSAERTGGSVSTLTIQRTQQEDSAVYLCASSLGEGGKPQHFGDGTRLSIL.

The V and J genes are TRBV25-1 and TRBJ2-3; 9 positions agree with TRBD1. Germline V lookup: CDR1 MGHDK, CDR2 SYGVNS. The CDR3 has 15 amino acids. Germline trimming cut 8 bases from V and 5 bases from J; bases unmatched to any gene: 11. The CDR3 reads CASRGDREREDTQYF. For the CDR3, the DNA is TGTGCCAGCCGAGGGGACAGGGAAAGGGAAGATACGCAGTATTTT.

V gene TRBV28 combines with J gene TRBJ1-4, with D perhaps matching TRBD1 (5 bases). Deletions cut 3 bases from V and 7 bases from J, with 12 bases between. Germline CDR1 and CDR2: MDHEN and SYDVKM. The CDR3 spans 14 residues. The CDR3 reads CASSFGNRLEKLFF. In DNA form, the CDR3 reads TGTGCCAGCAGTTTTGGAAACAGGCTTGAAAAACTGTTTTTT.